This T cell receptor (beta chain) was recorded in a study of cytomegalovirus exposure and HLA in healthy donors. Both 60 Vbeta primers and 13 Jbeta primers went into the PCR. TCRdb keeps only in-frame clones here, not all; method: immunoSEQ multiplex PCR. The repertoire consists of 110,000 or so clones, with about 8.6% occurring once and the leading ten covering 6% to 7.5%. Study conclusions and caveats: According to reports, the classifier identified cytomegalovirus status with high specificity and sensitivity.

V lost 4 bases and J 1 base, leaving 7 bases between the germline ends. Germline values: CDR1 SGHTA, CDR2 FQGTGA. CDR3 length equals 13 residues. This clone came up a few times. The antigen is unknown. Other DNA sequences in this specimen translate into the identical CDR3. Sequencing used PBMCs. The chain links TRBV7-3 to TRBJ1-1; possible D gene TRBD1, 6 bases. This TCR was recovered from a woman in her forties in good health and CMV-seropositive. CDR3 loop: CASSSTGNTEAFF. In DNA, the CDR3 is TGTGCCAGCAGCTCGACAGGGAACACTGAAGCTTTCTTT.